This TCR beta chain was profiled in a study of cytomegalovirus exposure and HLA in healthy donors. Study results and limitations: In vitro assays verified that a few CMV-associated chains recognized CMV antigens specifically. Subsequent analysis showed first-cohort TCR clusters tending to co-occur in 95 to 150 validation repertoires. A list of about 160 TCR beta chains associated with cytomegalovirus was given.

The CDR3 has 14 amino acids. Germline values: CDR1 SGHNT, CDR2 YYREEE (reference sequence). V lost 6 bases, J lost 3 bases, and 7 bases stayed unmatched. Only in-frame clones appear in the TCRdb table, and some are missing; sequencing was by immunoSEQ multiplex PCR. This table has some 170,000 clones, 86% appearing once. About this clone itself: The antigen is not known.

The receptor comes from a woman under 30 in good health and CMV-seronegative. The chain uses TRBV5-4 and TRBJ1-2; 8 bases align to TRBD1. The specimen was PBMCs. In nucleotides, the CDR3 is TGTGCCAGCAACGACCCGGGACAGGACTATGGCTACACCTTC. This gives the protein CASNDPGQDYGYTF.